This T cell receptor beta chain was recorded in a study of blood T cell repertoires in COVID-19. As for the study in general: PBMCs, B-cell-depleted T cells, or T cells provided the cDNA or gDNA that made up the material.

Germline CDR1 is SQVTM and CDR2 is ANQGSEA. The CDR3 spans 15 residues. Trimming pared 4 bases from V and 7 bases from J, leaving 20 bases between. The authors' processing: Estimation of nucleated cell counts was performed using reference gene primer amplification. Here immunoSEQ multiplex PCR was the method, and the copy in TCRdb shows in-frame clones only, minus some. That table is the source of V, J and clone size, and D and trimming were worked out from the DNA. The sample consists of some 150,000 clones, 88% of them appearing once. The participants were between roughly 18 and 100 years old and came from 24 US areas.

The receptor was derived from a woman in her 30s with acute COVID-19. Material: PBMCs or T cells enriched from blood (not recorded which). The chain has TRBV29-1 and TRBJ2-1; D possibly corresponds to TRBD2 (6 bases). The CDR3 protein is CSVVGSYREYNEQFF. The CDR3 bases are TGCAGCGTTGTAGGCTCTTACCGGGAGTATAATGAGCAGTTCTTC.